Shown below are 3 T cell receptor beta chains from a single sample sequenced in a study of neurological immune-mediated disorders. Regarding time point: longitudinal time-point 3. From the 5' RACE reads, TCRdb called clonotypes with MiXCR, one entry per CDR3 protein. The table shows around 51,000 distinct CDR3 sequences, with roughly 13% occurring only once. Sequencing was performed on PBMCs. These receptors all come from a male donor with HTLV-1-associated myelopathy (HAM/TSP).

This clonotype was counted at least ten times. This chain uses TRBV27 with TRBJ2-2; TRBD2 matches at 8 bases. CDR3 length equals 15 residues. V lost 5 bases to trimming and J lost 4 bases; unmatched junction nucleotides: 6. The V gene's germline CDR1 is MNHEY and CDR2 SMNVEV (reference sequence). The CDR3 here is CASSVREDGTGELFF. DNA of the CDR3: TGTGCCAGCAGTGTGCGGGAGGACGGCACCGGGGAGCTGTTTTTT.

By share, this clonotype ranks as medium-sized. This rearrangement joins TRBV5-1 to TRBJ2-7; TRBD2 is a possible D gene (5 bases). V lost 0 bases and J 7 bases, leaving 11 bases between the germline ends. The germline gives CDR1 SGHRS, CDR2 YFSETQ. The CDR3 spans 13 residues. For the CDR3, the DNA is TGCGCCAGCAGCTTGGGATTGCGGGCAGAGCAGTACTTC. Encoded protein: CASSLGLRAEQYF.

This clonotype showed up just a few times. The CDR3 sequence: CASSSGAGGPPDTQYF. For the CDR3, the DNA is TGTGCCAGCAGCTCAGGGGCGGGGGGGCCCCCAGATACGCAGTATTTT. This chain links TRBV7-2 with TRBJ2-3; 9 bases align to TRBD2. This CDR3 contains 16 residues. V shed 4 bases and J 4 bases; nucleotides not matched to a gene: 9. The germline gives CDR1 SGHTA, CDR2 FQGNSA.